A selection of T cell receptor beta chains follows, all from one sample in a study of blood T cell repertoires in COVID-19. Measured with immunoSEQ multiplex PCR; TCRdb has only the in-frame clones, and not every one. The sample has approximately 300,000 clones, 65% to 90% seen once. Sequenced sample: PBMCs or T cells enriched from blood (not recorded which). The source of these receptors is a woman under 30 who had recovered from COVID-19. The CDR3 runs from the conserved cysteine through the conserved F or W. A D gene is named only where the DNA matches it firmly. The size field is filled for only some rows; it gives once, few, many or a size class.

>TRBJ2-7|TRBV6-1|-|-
CASSEIAGTPYEQYF
TGTGCCAGCAGTGAAATAGCAGGGACTCCTTACGAGCAGTACTTC
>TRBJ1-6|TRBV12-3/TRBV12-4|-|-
CASSWGGNSPLHF
TGTGCCAGCAGTTGGGGCGGTAATTCACCCCTCCACTTT
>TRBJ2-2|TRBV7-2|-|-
CASSPPRGATTNTGELFF
TGTGCCAGCAGCCCTCCCCGGGGGGCGACTACGAACACCGGGGAGCTGTTTTTT
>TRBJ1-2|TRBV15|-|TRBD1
CATSRDGDRYGYTF
TGTGCCACCAGCAGAGATGGGGACAGATACGGCTACACCTTC
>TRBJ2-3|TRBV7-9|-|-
CASSLEMSEGMIRITQYF
TGTGCCAGCAGCTTAGAAATGTCGGAGGGCATGATACGAATTACGCAGTATTTT
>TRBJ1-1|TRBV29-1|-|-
CSVVGGFRDYTEAFF
TGCAGCGTTGTGGGGGGTTTTCGGGACTACACTGAAGCTTTCTTT
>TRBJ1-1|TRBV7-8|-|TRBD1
CASSKNRGRFPNTEAFF
TGTGCCAGCAGCAAGAACAGGGGGCGATTCCCGAACACTGAAGCTTTCTTT
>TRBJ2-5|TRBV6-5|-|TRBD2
CVDGEGSRTQYF
TGTGTGGACGGGGAGGGGTCCCGGACCCAGTACTTC
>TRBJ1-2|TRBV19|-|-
CASSTLTGPNYGYTF
TGTGCCAGTAGTACTTTGACAGGACCTAACTATGGCTACACCTTC
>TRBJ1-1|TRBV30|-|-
CAWRGPNPEAFF
TGTGCCTGGAGGGGGCCCAACCCTGAAGCTTTCTTT
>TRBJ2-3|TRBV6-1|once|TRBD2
CASSEPGRGATDTQYF
TGTGCCAGCAGTGAACCCGGGCGGGGGGCCACAGATACGCAGTATTTT
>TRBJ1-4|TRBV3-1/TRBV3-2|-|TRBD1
CASSPQGWNEKLFF
TGTGCCAGCAGCCCACAGGGGTGGAATGAAAAACTGTTTTTT
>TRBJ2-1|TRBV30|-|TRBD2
CAWSDSGSVQFF
TGTGCCTGGAGCGATAGCGGGAGCGTGCAGTTCTTC
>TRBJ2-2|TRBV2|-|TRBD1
CASRTGANTGELFF
TGTGCCAGCCGAACAGGGGCGAACACCGGGGAGCTGTTTTTT
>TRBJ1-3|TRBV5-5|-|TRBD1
CASSIGTVLHSGNTIYF
TGTGCCAGCAGCATCGGGACAGTTCTTCACTCTGGAAACACCATATATTTT
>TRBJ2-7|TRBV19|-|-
CASSRAAPHEQYF
TGTGCCAGTAGTAGGGCAGCCCCTCACGAGCAGTACTTC
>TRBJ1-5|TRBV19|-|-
CASSAGGQPQHF
TGTGCCAGTAGTGCCGGAGGACAGCCCCAGCATTTT
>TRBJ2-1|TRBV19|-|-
CASSWVLEQNEQFF
TGTGCCAGTAGTTGGGTCTTGGAGCAAAATGAGCAGTTCTTC
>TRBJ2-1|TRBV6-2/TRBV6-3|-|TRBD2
CASSFRTSGPGGDEQFF
TGTGCCAGCAGTTTCCGGACTAGCGGGCCCGGGGGCGATGAGCAGTTCTTC
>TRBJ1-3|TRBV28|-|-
CASSSPGGESGNTIYF
TGTGCCAGCAGTTCTCCCGGGGGAGAATCTGGAAACACCATATATTTT
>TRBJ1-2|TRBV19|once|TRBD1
CASAKTGTGGAGGYTF
TGTGCCAGTGCAAAAACCGGGACAGGGGGCGCGGGTGGCTACACCTTC
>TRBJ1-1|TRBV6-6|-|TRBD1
CASSLGQYNTEAFF
TGTGCCAGCAGTTTGGGACAGTACAACACTGAAGCTTTCTTT
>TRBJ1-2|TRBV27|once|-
CASSFLPRGGAGGYTF
TGTGCCAGCAGTTTCCTCCCCCGGGGGGGCGCGGGAGGCTACACCTTC
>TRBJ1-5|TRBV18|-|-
CASSPKGIQPQHF
TGTGCCAGCTCACCAAAGGGGATACAGCCCCAGCATTTT
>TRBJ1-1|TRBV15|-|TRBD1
CATSRNRGGNTEAFF
TGTGCCACCAGCAGAAACAGGGGGGGGAACACTGAAGCTTTCTTT
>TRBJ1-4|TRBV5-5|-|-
CASSLNPGSWEKLFF
TGTGCCAGCAGCTTGAATCCGGGGTCCTGGGAAAAACTGTTTTTT
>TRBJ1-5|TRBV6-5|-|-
CASRPSEGSNQPQHF
TGTGCCAGCAGGCCCAGCGAAGGCAGCAATCAGCCCCAGCATTTT
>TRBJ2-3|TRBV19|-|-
CASTSYTDTQYF
TGTGCCAGTACCAGTTACACAGATACGCAGTATTTT
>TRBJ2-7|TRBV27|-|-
CASSSVGGESYEQYF
TGTGCCAGCAGTTCTGTGGGGGGAGAGTCCTACGAGCAGTACTTC
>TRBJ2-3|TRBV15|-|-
CATSIAGITDTQYF
TGTGCCACCAGCATTGCGGGAATCACAGATACGCAGTATTTT
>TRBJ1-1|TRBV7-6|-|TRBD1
CASSSGDSVEAFF
TGTGCCAGCAGCTCCGGGGACAGTGTTGAAGCTTTCTTT
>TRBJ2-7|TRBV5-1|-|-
CASSLAGGSLGYEQYF
TGCGCCAGCAGCTTGGCCGGCGGGTCCCTAGGCTACGAGCAGTACTTC
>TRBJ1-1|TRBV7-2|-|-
CASSADRNTEAFF
TGTGCCAGCAGCGCGGACAGGAACACTGAAGCTTTCTTT
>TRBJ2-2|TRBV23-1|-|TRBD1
CASSHRGQSGELFF
TGCGCCAGCAGTCACAGGGGGCAGAGCGGGGAGCTGTTTTTT
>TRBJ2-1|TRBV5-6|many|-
CASSGFTREQFF
TGTGCCAGCAGCGGGTTTACTAGGGAGCAGTTCTTC
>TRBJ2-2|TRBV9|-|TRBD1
CASSVGQGSGELFF
TGTGCCAGCAGCGTAGGACAGGGAAGCGGGGAGCTGTTTTTT
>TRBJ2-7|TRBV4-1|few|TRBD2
CASSQHTSVREEQYF
TGCGCCAGCAGCCAACATACTAGCGTCCGGGAGGAGCAGTACTTC
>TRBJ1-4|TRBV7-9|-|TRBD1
CASSVGQGNEKLFF
TGTGCCAGCAGCGTGGGACAGGGGAACGAAAAACTGTTTTTT
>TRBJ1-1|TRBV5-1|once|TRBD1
CASSLTSWGTASMNTEAFF
TGCGCCAGCAGCTTGACTTCCTGGGGGACAGCATCCATGAACACTGAAGCTTTCTTT
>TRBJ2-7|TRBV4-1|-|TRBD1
CASSQGADRGSYEQYF
TGCGCCAGCAGCCAAGGCGCGGACAGGGGATCCTACGAGCAGTACTTC
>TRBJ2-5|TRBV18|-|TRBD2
CASSPGAGAQETQYF
TGTGCCAGCTCACCCGGAGCGGGGGCCCAAGAGACCCAGTACTTC
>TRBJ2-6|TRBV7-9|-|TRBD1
CASSSGGTSGANVLTF
TGTGCCAGCAGCTCAGGGGGTACCTCTGGGGCCAACGTCCTGACTTTC